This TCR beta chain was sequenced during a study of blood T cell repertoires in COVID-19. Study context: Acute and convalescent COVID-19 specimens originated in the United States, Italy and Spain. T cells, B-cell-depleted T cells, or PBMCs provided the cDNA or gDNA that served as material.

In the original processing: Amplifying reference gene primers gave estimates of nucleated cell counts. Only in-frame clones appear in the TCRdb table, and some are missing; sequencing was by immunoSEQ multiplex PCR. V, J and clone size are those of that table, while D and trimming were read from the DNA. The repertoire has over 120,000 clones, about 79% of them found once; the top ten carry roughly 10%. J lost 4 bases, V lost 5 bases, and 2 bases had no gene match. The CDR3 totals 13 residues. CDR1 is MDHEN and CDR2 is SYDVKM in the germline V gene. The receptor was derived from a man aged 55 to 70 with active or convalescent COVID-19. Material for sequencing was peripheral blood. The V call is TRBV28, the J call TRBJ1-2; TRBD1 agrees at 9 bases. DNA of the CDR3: TGTGCCAGCAGTCGACAGGGGGGCTATGGCTACACCTTC. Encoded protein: CASSRQGGYGYTF.